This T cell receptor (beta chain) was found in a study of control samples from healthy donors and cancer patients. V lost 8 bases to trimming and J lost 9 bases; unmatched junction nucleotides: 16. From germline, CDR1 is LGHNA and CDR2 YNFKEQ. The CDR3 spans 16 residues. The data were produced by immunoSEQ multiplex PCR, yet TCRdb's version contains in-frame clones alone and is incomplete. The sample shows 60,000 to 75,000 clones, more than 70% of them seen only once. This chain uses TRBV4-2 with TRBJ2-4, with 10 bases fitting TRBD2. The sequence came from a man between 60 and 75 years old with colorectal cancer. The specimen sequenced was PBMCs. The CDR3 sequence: CASSTGSGGAETIQYF. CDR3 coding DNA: TGTGCCAGCTCGACGGGAAGCGGGGGGGCCGAAACCATTCAGTACTTC.